Sequencing of this T cell receptor beta chain was carried out in a study of graft-versus-host responses after intestinal transplantation. Background on the study: Transplantation in recipients was multivisceral, liver-intestinal, or isolated intestinal.

Regarding the study as a whole: The marrow of recipients harbored GvH clones, and ileum or blood showed some of them first. Allografts carried high graft-versus-host to host-versus-graft clonal ratios in patients having graft-donor T cell macrochimerism. An association linked early post-transplant HvG declines with peak circulating GvH clone levels.

The CDR3 spans 17 residues. Losses at the gene ends were 5 bases for V and 3 bases for J; bases not matched to a gene: 5. The germline V gene has CDR1 LNHDA and CDR2 SQIVND (reference sequence). On this clone: The antigen is undetermined.

Intraepithelial and lamina propria lymphocytes were released after the graft tissue was processed. The table came from immunoSEQ multiplex PCR; TCRdb's copy has only in-frame clones and leaves some out. This sample has approximately 60,000 clones, with 89% found just once. This rearrangement joins TRBV19 to TRBJ2-2, with TRBD2 identical over 14 bases. The sequences come from ileum tissue, collected more than 350 days after transplant. This TCR was recovered from a human patient who received an intestinal transplant, so some T cells may come from the graft donor. The CDR3 nucleotides are TGTGCCAGTAGTCCCTCGGGACTAGCGGGAGACACCGGGGAGCTGTTTTTT. Its translation: CASSPSGLAGDTGELFF.